A selection of T cell receptor beta chains follows, all from one sample in a study of blood T cell repertoires in COVID-19. Assay: immunoSEQ multiplex PCR; the TCRdb copy retains only in-frame clones and omits some. The table includes under 350,000 clones, roughly 83% detected once. The source material was peripheral blood. Receptor source: a man in his fifties or sixties who had recovered from COVID-19. Each CDR3 is given with its conserved first and last residue. D genes are given only for firm matches. Clone size is shown for a subset of rows, as once, few, many or a class of expanded clone.

d_gene: .; v_gene: TRBV20-1; abundance: .; j_gene: TRBJ2-4; len: 15; CDR3nt: TGCAGTGCCAGTGGGGGAGACGGGGCCAAAAACATTCAGTACTTC; CDR3aa: CSASGGDGAKNIQYF
d_gene: .; v_gene: TRBV5-1; abundance: .; j_gene: TRBJ1-2; len: 15; CDR3nt: TGCGCCAGCAGCTTGGGTGGACAAAGTAACTATGGCTACACCTTC; CDR3aa: CASSLGGQSNYGYTF
d_gene: .; v_gene: TRBV19; abundance: .; j_gene: TRBJ2-1; len: 12; CDR3nt: TGTGCCAGTAGTCCCCCATACAATGAGCAGTTCTTC; CDR3aa: CASSPPYNEQFF
d_gene: .; v_gene: TRBV5-4; abundance: .; j_gene: TRBJ1-4; len: 13; CDR3nt: TGTGCCAGCAGCTTGTCCAGGGGTGAAAAACTGTTTTTT; CDR3aa: CASSLSRGEKLFF
d_gene: TRBD2; v_gene: TRBV7-2; abundance: few; j_gene: TRBJ2-1; len: 18; CDR3nt: TGTGCCAGCAGCTTAGGAGCGCCTAGCGGGGGCCTATACAATGAGCAGTTCTTC; CDR3aa: CASSLGAPSGGLYNEQFF
d_gene: .; v_gene: TRBV3-1/TRBV3-2; abundance: once; j_gene: TRBJ1-1; len: 15; CDR3nt: TGTGCCAGCAGCCCTCCATGGGGGGTTGGCACTGAAGCTTTCTTT; CDR3aa: CASSPPWGVGTEAFF
d_gene: .; v_gene: TRBV5-4; abundance: .; j_gene: TRBJ1-5; len: 15; CDR3nt: TGTGCCAGCAGCTTGGAGCCCCAGGGGAATCAGCCCCAGCATTTT; CDR3aa: CASSLEPQGNQPQHF
d_gene: TRBD2; v_gene: TRBV19; abundance: .; j_gene: TRBJ2-2; len: 16; CDR3nt: TGTGCCAGTAGTATCCTTAAACTAGCGGGAGCCGGGGAGCTGTTTTTT; CDR3aa: CASSILKLAGAGELFF
d_gene: .; v_gene: TRBV11-2; abundance: .; j_gene: TRBJ2-4; len: 12; CDR3nt: TGTGCCAGCAGCATGCAGGCAAACATTCAGTACTTC; CDR3aa: CASSMQANIQYF
d_gene: .; v_gene: TRBV30; abundance: .; j_gene: TRBJ1-6; len: 13; CDR3nt: TGTGCCTGGAGTCCCCTAGGGGGTTCACCCCTCCACTTT; CDR3aa: CAWSPLGGSPLHF
d_gene: .; v_gene: TRBV18; abundance: .; j_gene: TRBJ2-2; len: 12; CDR3nt: TGTGCCAGCTCACCATCTCTCCGGGAGCTGTTTTTT; CDR3aa: CASSPSLRELFF
d_gene: TRBD1; v_gene: TRBV6-2/TRBV6-3; abundance: .; j_gene: TRBJ2-7; len: 15; CDR3nt: TGTGCCAGCAGCCCAGGACAGGGGAAACCCTACGAGCAGTACTTC; CDR3aa: CASSPGQGKPYEQYF
d_gene: .; v_gene: TRBV6-6; abundance: .; j_gene: TRBJ1-1; len: 14; CDR3nt: TGTGCCAGCAGTTACGGCCGGCCGGGTACTGAAGCTTTCTTT; CDR3aa: CASSYGRPGTEAFF
d_gene: .; v_gene: TRBV19; abundance: .; j_gene: TRBJ1-6; len: 13; CDR3nt: TGTGCCAGTAGTGAAGCGGTCCTGGCACCCCTCCACTTT; CDR3aa: CASSEAVLAPLHF
d_gene: .; v_gene: TRBV6-1; abundance: .; j_gene: TRBJ2-7; len: 15; CDR3nt: TGTGCCAGCAGTGAAGGAGGGGCAGGGGGGTACGAGCAGTACTTC; CDR3aa: CASSEGGAGGYEQYF
d_gene: .; v_gene: TRBV7-9; abundance: .; j_gene: TRBJ2-7; len: 14; CDR3nt: TGTGCCAGCAGCTTAAACGCGCACTCCTACGAGCAGTACTTC; CDR3aa: CASSLNAHSYEQYF
d_gene: .; v_gene: TRBV18; abundance: .; j_gene: TRBJ2-1; len: 15; CDR3nt: TGTGCCAGCTCACTGGCGGCCCTCTCCTACAATGAGCAGTTCTTC; CDR3aa: CASSLAALSYNEQFF
d_gene: TRBD2; v_gene: TRBV5-5; abundance: .; j_gene: TRBJ2-3; len: 18; CDR3nt: TGTGCCAGCAGCTTGGTGCCTAGCGGGGGGGGCGGCACAGATACGCAGTATTTT; CDR3aa: CASSLVPSGGGGTDTQYF
d_gene: TRBD1; v_gene: TRBV3-1/TRBV3-2; abundance: .; j_gene: TRBJ1-4; len: 17; CDR3nt: TGTGCCAGCAGCCTCTGGACAGGGGGCGCAGGTAATGAAAAACTGTTTTTT; CDR3aa: CASSLWTGGAGNEKLFF
d_gene: .; v_gene: TRBV11-2; abundance: .; j_gene: TRBJ2-2; len: 13; CDR3nt: TGTGCCAGCAGCTTACTTAGAACCGGGGAGCTGTTTTTT; CDR3aa: CASSLLRTGELFF
d_gene: TRBD2; v_gene: TRBV28; abundance: .; j_gene: TRBJ2-1; len: 15; CDR3nt: TGTGCCAGCAGTCTGAGCGGGGGGGCTTATAATGAGCAGTTCTTC; CDR3aa: CASSLSGGAYNEQFF
d_gene: .; v_gene: TRBV30; abundance: .; j_gene: TRBJ2-5; len: 14; CDR3nt: TGTGCCTGGAGTGGCCCCGGACAAAAAGAGACCCAGTACTTC; CDR3aa: CAWSGPGQKETQYF
d_gene: .; v_gene: TRBV6-5; abundance: .; j_gene: TRBJ2-1; len: 13; CDR3nt: TGTGCCAGCGGGAGCGGGTCCTACAATGAGCAGTTCTTC; CDR3aa: CASGSGSYNEQFF
d_gene: .; v_gene: TRBV11-2; abundance: .; j_gene: TRBJ2-7; len: 14; CDR3nt: TGTGCCAGCAGCTTAGTCGGCGGGACCTACGAGCAGTACTTC; CDR3aa: CASSLVGGTYEQYF
d_gene: .; v_gene: TRBV6-1; abundance: .; j_gene: TRBJ1-5; len: 17; CDR3nt: TGTGCCAGCAGTGAATGGTCCGGGGGTACGGGTGTTCAGCCCCAGCATTTT; CDR3aa: CASSEWSGGTGVQPQHF
d_gene: .; v_gene: TRBV5-5; abundance: .; j_gene: TRBJ1-2; len: 14; CDR3nt: TGTGCCAGCAGCTTGGACGCAGGGCCCTATGGCTACACCTTC; CDR3aa: CASSLDAGPYGYTF
d_gene: TRBD2; v_gene: TRBV5-1; abundance: .; j_gene: TRBJ2-1; len: 15; CDR3nt: TGCGCCAGCAGGGACCTAGCGGGAGGACGGGATGAGCAGTTCTTC; CDR3aa: CASRDLAGGRDEQFF
d_gene: .; v_gene: TRBV5-4; abundance: .; j_gene: TRBJ1-6; len: 16; CDR3nt: TGTGCCAGCAGCGAGGACTTCTCCGTCGGGAATTCACCCCTCCACTTT; CDR3aa: CASSEDFSVGNSPLHF
d_gene: TRBD1; v_gene: TRBV7-2; abundance: .; j_gene: TRBJ1-4; len: 17; CDR3nt: TGTGCCAGCAGCCCAGGGGGCAGGGGAGCAACTAATGAAAAACTGTTTTTT; CDR3aa: CASSPGGRGATNEKLFF
d_gene: .; v_gene: TRBV11-2; abundance: .; j_gene: TRBJ2-1; len: 13; CDR3nt: TGTGCCAGCAGCTTAGTGCGGTACAATGAGCAGTTCTTC; CDR3aa: CASSLVRYNEQFF
d_gene: .; v_gene: TRBV6-5; abundance: .; j_gene: TRBJ1-1; len: 16; CDR3nt: TGTGCCAGCAGTTACCGCAAAGGGGGTGGTAGCACTGAAGCTTTCTTT; CDR3aa: CASSYRKGGGSTEAFF
d_gene: .; v_gene: TRBV19; abundance: .; j_gene: TRBJ2-7; len: 15; CDR3nt: TGTGCCAGTAGTCCCGGATCGGGACTGACCTACGAGCAGTACTTC; CDR3aa: CASSPGSGLTYEQYF
d_gene: TRBD1; v_gene: TRBV6-1; abundance: .; j_gene: TRBJ2-7; len: 14; CDR3nt: TGTGCCAGCAGTGAATTGGACAGGGGACACGAGCAGTACTTC; CDR3aa: CASSELDRGHEQYF
d_gene: .; v_gene: TRBV7-8; abundance: .; j_gene: TRBJ1-1; len: 14; CDR3nt: TGTGCCAGCAGCTTAGGACAGGTGGGCACTGAAGCTTTCTTT; CDR3aa: CASSLGQVGTEAFF
d_gene: .; v_gene: TRBV7-6; abundance: few; j_gene: TRBJ2-7; len: 14; CDR3nt: TGTGCCAGCAGCTTAACCGCAGGGACCTACGAGCAGTACTTC; CDR3aa: CASSLTAGTYEQYF
d_gene: .; v_gene: TRBV24-1; abundance: .; j_gene: TRBJ2-2; len: 12; CDR3nt: TGTGCCACCAGGGGAGAAACCGGGGAGCTGTTTTTT; CDR3aa: CATRGETGELFF
d_gene: .; v_gene: TRBV6-2/TRBV6-3; abundance: .; j_gene: TRBJ1-1; len: 15; CDR3nt: TGTGCCAGCAGTTACGCCGGACAGTTTCAGACTGAAGCTTTCTTT; CDR3aa: CASSYAGQFQTEAFF
d_gene: TRBD1; v_gene: TRBV19; abundance: .; j_gene: TRBJ1-5; len: 14; CDR3nt: TGTGCCAGTAGTATCGGGACAGGCGGTCAGCCCCAGCATTTT; CDR3aa: CASSIGTGGQPQHF
d_gene: .; v_gene: TRBV27; abundance: once; j_gene: TRBJ2-2; len: 14; CDR3nt: TGTGCCAGCAGTTCCGGACAGAACACCGGGGAGCTGTTTTTT; CDR3aa: CASSSGQNTGELFF
d_gene: .; v_gene: TRBV10-3; abundance: .; j_gene: TRBJ1-1; len: 14; CDR3nt: TGTGCCATCAGTGTCGGCGGGGGGCGAACTGAAGCTTTCTTT; CDR3aa: CAISVGGGRTEAFF
d_gene: TRBD2; v_gene: TRBV3-1/TRBV3-2; abundance: .; j_gene: TRBJ2-1; len: 17; CDR3nt: TGTGCCAGCAGCCGCGCCGGGGTAGCGGGAGGGGTAAATGAGCAGTTCTTC; CDR3aa: CASSRAGVAGGVNEQFF
d_gene: .; v_gene: TRBV27; abundance: .; j_gene: TRBJ2-7; len: 14; CDR3nt: TGTGCCAGCAGTCCCGGACTCATCTCCTACGAGCAGTACTTC; CDR3aa: CASSPGLISYEQYF
d_gene: TRBD1; v_gene: TRBV28; abundance: few; j_gene: TRBJ1-5; len: 14; CDR3nt: TGTGCCAGCATCCCGGGACAGGGACATCAGCCCCAGCATTTT; CDR3aa: CASIPGQGHQPQHF
d_gene: TRBD2; v_gene: TRBV6-5; abundance: .; j_gene: TRBJ2-5; len: 14; CDR3nt: TGTGCCAGCAGTCCTAGCGGGAGCGGGGAGACCCAGTACTTC; CDR3aa: CASSPSGSGETQYF
d_gene: .; v_gene: TRBV4-1; abundance: .; j_gene: TRBJ2-3; len: 10; CDR3nt: TGCGCCCAGCAAGGACTACCCCAGTATTTT; CDR3aa: CAQQGLPQYF
d_gene: .; v_gene: TRBV5-4; abundance: .; j_gene: TRBJ2-2; len: 18; CDR3nt: TGTGCCAGCAGCCCGACCTCCGTTGTGTCAGGCAACACCGGGGAGCTGTTTTTT; CDR3aa: CASSPTSVVSGNTGELFF
d_gene: .; v_gene: TRBV7-9; abundance: .; j_gene: TRBJ2-5; len: 13; CDR3nt: TGTGCCAGCAGCTTCTCTCGGGAAGAGACCCAGTACTTC; CDR3aa: CASSFSREETQYF
d_gene: TRBD1; v_gene: TRBV7-9; abundance: .; j_gene: TRBJ2-5; len: 15; CDR3nt: TGTGCCAGCAGTCGCCCCCGGGACAGGGGAGAGACCCAGTACTTC; CDR3aa: CASSRPRDRGETQYF
d_gene: .; v_gene: TRBV11-2; abundance: .; j_gene: TRBJ2-1; len: 14; CDR3nt: TGTGCCAGCAGCTTAGGGTTGAGGGCCAATGAGCAGTTCTTC; CDR3aa: CASSLGLRANEQFF
d_gene: TRBD1; v_gene: TRBV10-3; abundance: .; j_gene: TRBJ1-5; len: 13; CDR3nt: TGTGCCATCAGTGACCTGACAGGGTCTAACCAGCATTTT; CDR3aa: CAISDLTGSNQHF
d_gene: TRBD2; v_gene: TRBV10-3; abundance: .; j_gene: TRBJ2-1; len: 13; CDR3nt: TGTGCCACCGGGGCGGGAGGGGGGAATGAGCAGTTCTTC; CDR3aa: CATGAGGGNEQFF
d_gene: TRBD1; v_gene: TRBV5-4; abundance: .; j_gene: TRBJ2-1; len: 15; CDR3nt: TGTGCCAGCAGCTGGGGACAGAGCTCCTACAATGAGCAGTTCTTC; CDR3aa: CASSWGQSSYNEQFF
d_gene: .; v_gene: TRBV5-3; abundance: .; j_gene: TRBJ1-2; len: 14; CDR3nt: TGTGCCAGAAGCTTGGCCACAGATAACTATGGCTACACCTTC; CDR3aa: CARSLATDNYGYTF
d_gene: .; v_gene: TRBV5-6; abundance: .; j_gene: TRBJ1-3; len: 16; CDR3nt: TGTGCCAGCAGCCCCCAACCCAGGATCTCTGGAAACACCATATATTTT; CDR3aa: CASSPQPRISGNTIYF
d_gene: TRBD1; v_gene: TRBV5-1; abundance: .; j_gene: TRBJ2-6; len: 17; CDR3nt: TGCGCCAGCAGCCAGATGACAGGGGGCGCTGGGGCCAACGTCCTGACTTTC; CDR3aa: CASSQMTGGAGANVLTF
d_gene: .; v_gene: TRBV12-3/TRBV12-4; abundance: .; j_gene: TRBJ2-2; len: 13; CDR3nt: TGTGCCAGCACAGTGTTGCTCCCCGGGGAGCTGTTTTTT; CDR3aa: CASTVLLPGELFF